The present T cell receptor (beta chain) was sequenced within a study of human versus mouse CDR3 diversity and MHC coevolution. Study-level findings and limits: Compared with mice, human CDR3s carried more deletions and insertions on average.

Assay: immunoSEQ multiplex PCR; the TCRdb copy retains only in-frame clones and omits some. The data hold about 73,000 clones, with 85% to 95% observed a single time. To note about this clone: Its antigen is still unknown.

Source material: naive CD4+ T cells from blood. Subset indicated: CD45RO-negative CD62L-positive naive CD4 T cells. This TCR was recovered from a person aged 30 to 70 in good health.

The CDR3 sequence is CASSYNRGKGEQFF. CDR3 bases: TGTGCCAGCAGTTATAATAGGGGAAAGGGTGAGCAGTTCTTC. The chain employs TRBV6-5 and TRBJ2-1; tentative D call: TRBD1 (5 bases). The CDR3 contains 14 residues. V was shortened by 3 bases and J by 9 bases, with 15 bases between the two germline ends. Germline-derived CDR1 and CDR2 are MNHEY and SVGAGI.